This entry describes one T cell receptor beta chain. Its antigen is not identified. The CDR3 spans 13 residues. Germline loops: CDR1 MNHEY, CDR2 SVGAGI. V was pared by 2 bases and J by 1 base, with 3 bases between. Libraries were prepared by immunoSEQ multiplex PCR; TCRdb keeps only in-frame clonotypes and omits some of them. The table lists 75,000 to 90,000 clones, 84% of them singletons, with 2.8% in the top ten. The data originate from a study of T cells in localized non-small cell lung cancer. Points from the study as a whole: Prolonged overall survival went with higher T cell density in the blood.

The rearrangement uses TRBV6-5 and TRBJ1-5; D is unresolved. The specimen was peripheral blood, collected before any cancer treatment. This receptor was taken from a man aged 40-75 years with stage I lung adenocarcinoma. The CDR3 nucleotides are TGTGCCAGCAGTTACGGGAGCAATCAGCCCCAGCATTTT. Translated, it gives CASSYGSNQPQHF.